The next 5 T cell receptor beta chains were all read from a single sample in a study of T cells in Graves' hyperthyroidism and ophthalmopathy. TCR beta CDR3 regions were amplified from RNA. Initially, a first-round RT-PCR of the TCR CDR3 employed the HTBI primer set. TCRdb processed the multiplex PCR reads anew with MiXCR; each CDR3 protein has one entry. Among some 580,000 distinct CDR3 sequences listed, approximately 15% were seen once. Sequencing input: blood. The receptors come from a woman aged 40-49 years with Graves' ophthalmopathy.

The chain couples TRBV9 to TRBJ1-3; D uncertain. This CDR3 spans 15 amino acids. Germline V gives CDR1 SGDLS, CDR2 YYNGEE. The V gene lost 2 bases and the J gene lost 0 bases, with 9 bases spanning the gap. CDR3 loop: CASSVDGFSGNTIYF. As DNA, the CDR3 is TGTGCCAGCAGCGTTGACGGGTTCTCTGGAAACACCATATATTTT.

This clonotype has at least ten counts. For the CDR3, the DNA is TGTGCCAGCAGCCAAGGGGGCATATCTGGAAACACCATATATTTT. Its protein is CASSQGGISGNTIYF. The gene calls are TRBV3-1 and TRBJ1-3; the D gene is possibly TRBD1 (5 bases). CDR1 is LGHDT and CDR2 is YNNKEL in the germline V gene (reference sequence). This CDR3 spans 15 amino acids. V was shortened by 1 base and J by 1 base, with 8 bases between the two germline ends.

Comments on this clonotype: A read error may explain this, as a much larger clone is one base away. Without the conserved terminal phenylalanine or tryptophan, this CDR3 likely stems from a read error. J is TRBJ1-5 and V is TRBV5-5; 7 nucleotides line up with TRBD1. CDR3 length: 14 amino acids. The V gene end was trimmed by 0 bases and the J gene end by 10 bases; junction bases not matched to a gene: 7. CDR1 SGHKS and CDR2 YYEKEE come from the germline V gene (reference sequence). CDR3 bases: TGTGCCAGCAGCTTGGGGACAGGTTTCCCTCCCCAGCATCTT. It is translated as CASSLGTGFPPQHL.

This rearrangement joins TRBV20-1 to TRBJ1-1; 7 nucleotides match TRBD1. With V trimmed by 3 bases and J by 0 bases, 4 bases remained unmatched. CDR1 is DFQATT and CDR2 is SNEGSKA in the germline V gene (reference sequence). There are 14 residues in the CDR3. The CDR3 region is CSARWTGLNTEAFF. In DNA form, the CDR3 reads TGCAGTGCTAGGTGGACAGGTTTGAACACTGAAGCTTTCTTT.

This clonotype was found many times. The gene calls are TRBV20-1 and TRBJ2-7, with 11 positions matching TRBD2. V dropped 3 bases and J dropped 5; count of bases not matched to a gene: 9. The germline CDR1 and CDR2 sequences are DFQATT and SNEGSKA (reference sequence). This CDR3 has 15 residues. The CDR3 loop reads CSASLGLAGGNEQYF. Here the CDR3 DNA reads TGCAGTGCTAGTCTAGGACTAGCGGGTGGAAACGAGCAGTACTTC.